This TCR beta chain is from a study of pediatric ulcerative colitis. A note on this clone: Its antigen is as yet unknown. One end of the junction is discordant with germline, which a read error may explain.

Clones were sequenced by immunoSEQ multiplex PCR, and TCRdb holds only the in-frame ones, with some missing. The table lists roughly 30,000 clones, 82% of them singletons. The CDR3 length is 15 residues. Germline CDR1 reads SGHNT; CDR2 reads YENEEA. Points from the study as a whole: Rectal repertoires separated controls, mild-moderate and acute severe colitis. Blood-rectal clonal overlap within each person was significantly higher in ulcerative colitis patients than controls.

The sequencing input was blood. The sequence was collected from a boy under 18 with severe ulcerative colitis. The V gene is TRBV11-3, the J gene TRBJ1-5; no firm D call. The CDR3: CASGLDGSANQPQHF. The CDR3 DNA sequence: TGTGCCAGCGGCTTAGACGGTTCAGCGAATCAGCCCCAGCATTTT. Drawing the rest from reference TRBV11-3 and TRBJ1-5, the complete variable domain is EAGVVQSPRYKIIEKKQPVAFWCNPISGHNTLYWYLQNLGQGPELLIRYENEEAVDDSQLPKDRFSAERLKGVDSTLKIQPAELGDSAVYLCASGLDGSANQPQHFGDGTRLSIL.